The 27 T cell receptor beta chains in this list originate from one sample, sequenced in a study of shared clonotypes between healthy human individuals. Sequencing was performed with immunoSEQ multiplex PCR; in TCRdb, only in-frame clones are kept and a portion is missing. The sample gives approximately 840,000 clones, about 96% of which show up once; about 0.25% is in the top ten. Naive-designated CD8 cells lacked CD45RO, were positively enriched for CCR7, and omitted terminally differentiated effector memory CD45RA+ cells. Specimen: naive CD8+ T cells sorted from blood. These receptors originate from a young man in good health.

V is TRBV27 and J is TRBJ1-1; D is undetermined. Trimming removed 5 bases from V and 0 bases from J, with 13 bases in between. The CDR3 has 15 residues. Germline loops: CDR1 MNHEY, CDR2 SMNVEV (reference sequence). DNA for the CDR3: TGTGCCAGCAGTCCAAGGACCGCTTTGAACACTGAAGCTTTCTTT. Translation: CASSPRTALNTEAFF.

This clone is a singleton in its sample. The rearrangement joins TRBV5-1 to TRBJ2-1; the match to TRBD2 covers 10 bases. The CDR3 is made up of 18 amino acids. Germline V gene data show CDR1 as SGHRS and CDR2 as YFSETQ. The junction had 10 bases not matched to a gene; V was cut back by 4 bases and J by 0 bases. The CDR3 region is CASSGTSAKVASYNEQFF. The CDR3 DNA follows: TGCGCCAGCAGCGGGACTAGCGCAAAAGTTGCCTCCTACAATGAGCAGTTCTTC.

The rearrangement joins TRBV5-1 to TRBJ2-1; D is unresolved. Trimming left V 7 bases short and J 8 bases short, with 13 bases between. This CDR3 is 12 amino acids long. Germline CDR1 SGHRS, CDR2 YFSETQ. The CDR3 loop reads CASSRVADEQFF. The CDR3 region has the DNA TGCGCCAGCTCTCGAGTCGCGGATGAGCAGTTCTTC.

The chain carries TRBV10-3 and TRBJ2-7; TRBD2 matches 9 bases. V shed 8 bases, J shed 4 bases, and the junction held 9 bases outside the gene matches. The CDR3 spans 14 residues. Germline values: CDR1 ENHRY, CDR2 SYGVKD. CDR3 bases: TGTGCCATCCGCGGCGGGACTAGCAGTTACGAGCAGTACTTC. This encodes CAIRGGTSSYEQYF.

Concerning this clone: Other DNA sequences within the sample encode an identical CDR3. V and J are TRBV27 and TRBJ1-5, with D maybe TRBD1 (6 bases). This CDR3 has 14 residues. Trimming cost V 1 base and J 4 bases, with 8 bases left between them. Germline V CDR1 and CDR2: MNHEY, SMNVEV (reference sequence). The CDR3 nucleotides read TGTGCCAGCAGTTTATTGGGGACAAATCAGCCCCAGCATTTT. This translates into CASSLLGTNQPQHF.

This chain links TRBV10-2 with TRBJ2-3; D is perhaps TRBD1 or TRBD2 (6 bases each). The germline V gene encodes CDR1 WSHSY and CDR2 SAAADI. The V gene lost 4 bases and the J gene lost 2 bases, with 16 bases spanning the gap. CDR3 length: 16 residues. CDR3 sequence (DNA): TGCGCCAGCAGTGCCTTCGTACGGGGGCCCACAGATACGCAGTATTTT. Translation gives CASSAFVRGPTDTQYF.

The chain links TRBV6-5 to TRBJ2-5, with D uncertain. This CDR3 has 13 amino acids. CDR1 MNHEY and CDR2 SVGAGI come from the germline V gene. Trimming left V 5 bases short and J 2 bases short, with 9 bases between. The CDR3 DNA sequence: TGTGCCAGCAGTGGCAGTTCACAAGAGACCCAGTACTTC. Translation gives CASSGSSQETQYF.

The CDR3 is CASSSQTSGGTDTQYF. The CDR3 coding sequence is TGTGCCAGCAGCTCCCAGACTAGCGGAGGCACAGATACGCAGTATTTT. This chain joins TRBV11-2 and TRBJ2-3; 9 bases map to TRBD2. The J segment lost 1 base and the V segment lost 4 bases, leaving 6 bases of the junction unmatched. This CDR3 contains 16 residues. Germline CDR1 SGHAT, CDR2 FQNNGV.

The chain couples TRBV5-1 to TRBJ1-5; D call uncertain. The CDR3 spans 13 residues. Trimming took 1 base from V and 5 from J, leaving 7 bases between them. From germline, CDR1 is SGHRS and CDR2 YFSETQ. The CDR3 DNA reads as TGCGCCAGCAGCTTGTCGGGCCATCAGCCCCAGCATTTT. Translating it yields CASSLSGHQPQHF.

This chain links TRBV9 with TRBJ1-2, with TRBD1 matching over 10 bases. With 3 bases clipped from V and 5 bases from J, the junction kept 13 bases outside the gene matches. The V gene's germline CDR1 is SGDLS and CDR2 YYNGEE. The CDR3 is made up of 17 amino acids. The CDR3 is CASSGVNPGQGGYGYTF. DNA of the CDR3: TGTGCCAGCAGCGGGGTAAATCCCGGACAGGGGGGATATGGCTACACCTTC. The full variable domain, in which reference TRBV9 and TRBJ1-2 provide the parts outside the CDR3, is DSGVTQTPKHLITATGQRVTLRCSPRSGDLSVYWYQQSLDQGLQFLIQYYNGEERAKGNILERFSAQQFPDLHSELNLSSLELGDSALYFCASSGVNPGQGGYGYTFGSGTRLTVV.

The rearrangement links TRBV9 to TRBJ1-4; 8 bases fit TRBD1. This CDR3 contains 15 residues. CDR1 is SGDLS, CDR2 YYNGEE, per germline. V dropped 5 bases and J dropped 8; count of bases not matched to a gene: 11. CDR3 amino acids: CASSSVRRGREKLFF. The CDR3 DNA sequence: TGTGCCAGCAGTTCCGTCCGCAGGGGGCGCGAAAAACTGTTTTTT.

The V call is TRBV27, the J call TRBJ1-2; D is unclear. This CDR3 spans 13 amino acids. Deletions cut 2 bases from V and 6 bases from J, with 10 bases between. Germline CDR1 and CDR2: MNHEY and SMNVEV (reference sequence). CDR3 nucleotide sequence: TGTGCCAGCAGTTTAGCAGCGAACCATGGCTACACCTTC. Translation: CASSLAANHGYTF.

This clone was found once. This chain joins TRBV7-9 and TRBJ1-2; D is possibly TRBD1 (5 bases). Germline V gene sequence: CDR1 SEHNR, CDR2 FQNEAQ (reference sequence). CDR3 size: 14 residues. With 5 bases removed from V and 3 bases from J, the gap between germline ends came to 13 bases. Here the CDR3 reads CASSTDTSDYGYTF. CDR3 in DNA: TGTGCCAGCAGCACGGACACCTCGGACTATGGCTACACCTTC.

The chain carries TRBV9 and TRBJ2-5; TRBD2 is a possible D gene (6 bases). Looked up from germline, CDR1 is SGDLS and CDR2 is YYNGEE. The CDR3 is 15 amino acids. Trimming took 2 bases from V and 0 from J, leaving 11 bases between them. CDR3 bases: TGTGCCAGCAGCGTTACTGGGAGGTACCAAGAGACCCAGTACTTC. Encoded protein: CASSVTGRYQETQYF. The variable domain in full, with the rest retrieved from reference TRBV9 and TRBJ2-5, is DSGVTQTPKHLITATGQRVTLRCSPRSGDLSVYWYQQSLDQGLQFLIQYYNGEERAKGNILERFSAQQFPDLHSELNLSSLELGDSALYFCASSVTGRYQETQYFGPGTRLLVL.

As regards this clone: Other nucleotide sequences from this sample produce the same CDR3. V and J are TRBV6-5 and TRBJ2-7, with D unresolved. The V end was cut by 0 bases, the J end by 3 bases, with 3 bases between. From germline, CDR1 is MNHEY and CDR2 SVGAGI. CDR3 length: 12 residues. CDR3 DNA sequence: TGTGCCAGCAGTTACTCGAGCTACGAGCAGTACTTC. Protein sequence: CASSYSSYEQYF.

CDR3 residues: CASSPHGEGMAYEQYF. Here the CDR3 DNA reads TGCGCCAGCAGCCCCCACGGCGAGGGGATGGCATACGAGCAGTACTTC. The chain links TRBV5-1 to TRBJ2-7, with D perhaps being TRBD1 or TRBD2 (5 bases each). Germline V gene data show CDR1 as SGHRS and CDR2 as YFSETQ. V lost 4 bases and J 4 bases, leaving 21 bases between the germline ends. The length of the CDR3 is 16 residues. The whole variable domain, remainder taken from reference TRBV5-1 and TRBJ2-7, is KAGVTQTPRYLIKTRGQQVTLSCSPISGHRSVSWYQQTPGQGLQFLFEYFSETQRNKGNFPGRFSGRQFSNSRSEMNVSTLELGDSALYLCASSPHGEGMAYEQYFGPGTRLTVT.

This sequence joins TRBV5-5 and TRBJ2-7; the match to TRBD2 covers 8 bases. Trimming took 1 base from V and 1 from J; bases not matched to a gene: 4. Per germline, CDR1 SGHKS and CDR2 YYEKEE (reference sequence). CDR3 length: 15 residues. CDR3 amino acids: CASSLYSGGSYEQYF. CDR3 DNA: TGTGCCAGCAGCTTGTACAGCGGGGGTTCCTACGAGCAGTACTTC.

The chain uses TRBV5-1 and TRBJ2-7, with no clear D. This CDR3 region has 12 residues. The germline V gene has CDR1 SGHRS and CDR2 YFSETQ. V shed 4 bases and J shed 5 bases, with 10 bases lying between them. The CDR3 loop is CASSQVGNEQYF. The DNA of the CDR3 is TGCGCCAGCAGCCAGGTGGGTAACGAGCAGTACTTC.

This CDR3 reads CASSSYRHSPGDEQYF. The CDR3 DNA follows: TGTGCCAGCAGCTCATATCGACACAGTCCAGGGGACGAGCAGTACTTC. The chain carries TRBV7-9 and TRBJ2-7, with TRBD1 as a possible D gene (6 bases). Germline CDR1 is SEHNR and CDR2 is FQNEAQ (reference sequence). The CDR3 consists of 16 residues. Trimming removed 4 bases at V and 5 bases at J, with 21 bases between. Filled out from reference TRBV7-9 and TRBJ2-7, the complete variable domain reads DTGVSQNPRHKITKRGQNVTFRCDPISEHNRLYWYRQTLGQGPEFLTYFQNEAQLEKSRLLSDRFSAERPKGSFSTLEIQRTEQGDSAMYLCASSSYRHSPGDEQYFGPGTRLTVT.

This sequence joins TRBV5-1 and TRBJ2-7; tentative D call: TRBD1 (6 bases). The CDR3 is made up of 14 amino acids. V lost 3 bases and J 3 bases, leaving 13 bases between the germline ends. CDR1 is SGHRS and CDR2 is YFSETQ in the germline V gene. Here the CDR3 DNA reads TGCGCCAGCAGCTGGGAACGGACAGTCTACGAGCAGTACTTC. Translated: CASSWERTVYEQYF.

V usage is TRBV15 and J usage is TRBJ2-1; D not resolved. CDR1 LNHNV and CDR2 YYDKDF come from the germline V gene (reference sequence). The CDR3 has 14 amino acids. The ends were cut back, 6 bases at V and 8 bases at J, with 17 bases in the middle. CDR3 protein: CATRLSETHDEQFF. In DNA form, the CDR3 reads TGTGCCACCAGGTTAAGCGAAACACATGATGAGCAGTTCTTC. Variable domain in full (rest from reference TRBV15 and TRBJ2-1): DAMVIQNPRYQVTQFGKPVTLSCSQTLNHNVMYWYQQKSSQAPKLLFHYYDKDFNNEADTPDNFQSRRPNTSFCFLDIRSPGLGDTAMYLCATRLSETHDEQFFGPGTRLTVL.

The chain employs TRBV2 and TRBJ1-1, with D maybe TRBD1 (5 bases). Germline V lookup: CDR1 SNHLY, CDR2 FYNNEI. V dropped 8 bases and J dropped 2 bases, with 12 bases sitting between them. The CDR3 totals 13 residues. CDR3 coding DNA: TGTGCCAGCGGGGGTCCCCGAAACACTGAAGCTTTCTTT. Protein: CASGGPRNTEAFF.

The chain has TRBV28 and TRBJ2-1, with D unresolved. CDR3 size: 16 residues. Germline assignment: CDR1 MDHEN and CDR2 SYDVKM. V was shortened by 6 bases and J by 2 bases, with 17 bases between the two germline ends. The CDR3, as DNA: TGTGCCAGCAGAACGACCAGACACCGAACCTACAATGAGCAGTTCTTC. It translates to CASRTTRHRTYNEQFF. Combining the CDR3 with reference TRBV28 and TRBJ2-1 gives the whole variable domain DVKVTQSSRYLVKRTGEKVFLECVQDMDHENMFWYRQDPGLGLRLIYFSYDVKMKEKGDIPEGYSVSREKKERFSLILESASTNQTSMYLCASRTTRHRTYNEQFFGPGTRLTVL.

The CDR3: CASSLVGAREAGELFF. CDR3 coding DNA: TGTGCCAGCAGCTTAGTCGGGGCCAGGGAGGCCGGGGAGCTGTTTTTT. The chain couples TRBV7-9 to TRBJ2-2, with D possibly TRBD2 on 6 matching bases. The CDR3 spans 16 residues. V lost 1 base to trimming and J lost 6 bases, with 15 bases between them. Germline assignment: CDR1 SEHNR and CDR2 FQNEAQ (reference sequence).

This clone was detected only once. The chain combines TRBV11-2 with TRBJ2-3; D is perhaps TRBD2 (6 bases). This CDR3 has 14 residues. The germline V gene has CDR1 SGHAT and CDR2 FQNNGV. Between the trimmed V and J ends, which lost 5 bases and 0 bases, there was a span of 9 bases. CDR3 protein: CASSPRDSTDTQYF. The CDR3 region has the DNA TGTGCCAGCAGCCCGCGGGACAGCACAGATACGCAGTATTTT.

The chain is built from TRBV7-2 and TRBJ2-2; D assignment may be TRBD1 or TRBD2 (5 bases each). The CDR3 is made up of 16 amino acids. Germline V lookup: CDR1 SGHTA, CDR2 FQGNSA. V was pared by 1 base and J by 8 bases, with 17 bases between. CDR3 DNA sequence: TGTGCCAGCAGCTTAGTTGCTAGCAGGGTCTGGGGGGAGCTGTTTTTT. It yields the protein CASSLVASRVWGELFF.

The chain's CDR3 is CASSPTVDTQYF. CDR3 sequence (DNA): TGTGCCAGCAGCCCCACAGTAGATACGCAGTATTTT. The chain joins TRBV6-5 to TRBJ2-3, with D hard to call. The CDR3 contains 12 residues. Looked up from germline, CDR1 is MNHEY and CDR2 is SVGAGI. V was cut by 6 bases and J by 5 bases, with 9 bases left in between.